The TCR beta chain described here comes from a study of cytomegalovirus exposure and HLA in healthy donors. Study-wide findings and caveats: Most TCR sequences showed up rarely, but some public TCRs showed up in many donors. Looking again later, the authors saw that most CMV-associated TCR beta chains seemed HLA-restricted.

Use of 60 Vbeta and 13 Jbeta primers characterized the PCR. The protocol was immunoSEQ multiplex PCR, while the TCRdb copy is restricted to in-frame clones and leaves out a portion. The table shows some 140,000 clones, with 75% to 85% occurring only once. In this sample, this clone turned up once. No antigen is known for it. V was pared by 6 bases and J by 2 bases, with 12 bases between. CDR1 and CDR2 from the germline V gene are MNHEY and SVGAGI. The CDR3 covers 14 residues. This TCR was recovered from a female donor in good health and CMV-seronegative. The chain couples TRBV6-5 to TRBJ2-3; tentatively, D is TRBD1 (5 bases). Sequences were obtained from PBMCs. The CDR3 spells CASSATGYTDTQYF. The CDR3 DNA is TGTGCCAGCAGCGCAACAGGATACACAGATACGCAGTATTTT.